This T cell receptor (beta chain) was recovered during a study of blood T cell repertoires in COVID-19. At the level of the study: The United States, Italy and Spain provided the acute and convalescent COVID-19 samples.

As processed by the authors: Reference gene primer amplification yielded estimated nucleated cell counts. TCRdb's table, derived via immunoSEQ multiplex PCR, lists solely in-frame clones and lacks some. That table supplies the V and J calls and clone size; D and trimming were determined from the DNA. The sample shows roughly 120,000 clones, 84% of them seen only once. There are 14 residues in the CDR3. The V end lost 4 bases, the J end lost 2 bases, and 10 bases lay between the germline ends. Per the germline V gene, CDR1 is SNHLY and CDR2 is FYNNEI. J is TRBJ2-3 and V is TRBV2, with D possibly matching TRBD2 (5 bases). This receptor was taken from an elderly woman with active or convalescent COVID-19. The sequencing sample was made of peripheral blood. Written as DNA, the CDR3 is TGTGCCAGCAGTGCAACGGGAATCACAGATACGCAGTATTTT. Residues: CASSATGITDTQYF.